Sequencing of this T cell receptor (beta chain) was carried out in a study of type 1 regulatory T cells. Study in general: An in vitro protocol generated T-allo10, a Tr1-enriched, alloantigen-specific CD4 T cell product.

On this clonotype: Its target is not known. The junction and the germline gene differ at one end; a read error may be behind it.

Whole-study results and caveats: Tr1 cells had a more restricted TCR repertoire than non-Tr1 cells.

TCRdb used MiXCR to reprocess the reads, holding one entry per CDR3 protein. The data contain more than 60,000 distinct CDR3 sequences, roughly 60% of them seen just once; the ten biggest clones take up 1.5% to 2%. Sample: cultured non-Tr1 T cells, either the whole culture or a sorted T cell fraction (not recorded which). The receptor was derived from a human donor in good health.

The CDR3 coding sequence is TGTGCCAGCAGCCACGACGGCTCCTACGAACAGTACTTC. This gives the protein CASSHDGSYEQYF. The V gene is TRBV14, the J gene TRBJ2-7; D ambiguous. Germline-derived CDR1 and CDR2 are SGHDN and FVKESK. The length of the CDR3 is 13 residues.